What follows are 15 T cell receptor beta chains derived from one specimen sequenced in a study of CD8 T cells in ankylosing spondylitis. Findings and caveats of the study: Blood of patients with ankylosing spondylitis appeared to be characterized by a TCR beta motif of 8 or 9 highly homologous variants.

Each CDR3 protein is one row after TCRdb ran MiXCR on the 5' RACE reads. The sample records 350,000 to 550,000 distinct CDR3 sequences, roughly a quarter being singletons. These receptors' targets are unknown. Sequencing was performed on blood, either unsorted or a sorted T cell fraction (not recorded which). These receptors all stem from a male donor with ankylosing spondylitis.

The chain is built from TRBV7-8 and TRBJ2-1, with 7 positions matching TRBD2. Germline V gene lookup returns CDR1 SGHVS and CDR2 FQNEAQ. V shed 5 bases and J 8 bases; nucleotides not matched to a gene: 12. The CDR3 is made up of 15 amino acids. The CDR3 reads CASSRGRGLGHEQFF. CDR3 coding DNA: TGTGCCAGCAGCCGAGGTCGAGGACTAGGACATGAGCAGTTCTTC.

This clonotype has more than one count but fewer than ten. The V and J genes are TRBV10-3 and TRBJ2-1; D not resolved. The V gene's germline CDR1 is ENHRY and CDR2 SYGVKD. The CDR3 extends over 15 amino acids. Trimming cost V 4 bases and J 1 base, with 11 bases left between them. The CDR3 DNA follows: TGTGCCATCAGTGCGCCCGACGGGTCCTACAATGAGCAGTTCTTC. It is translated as CAISAPDGSYNEQFF.

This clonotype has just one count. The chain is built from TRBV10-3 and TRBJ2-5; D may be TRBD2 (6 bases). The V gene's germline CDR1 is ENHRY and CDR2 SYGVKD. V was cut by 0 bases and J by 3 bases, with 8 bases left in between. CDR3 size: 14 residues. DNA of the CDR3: TGTGCCATCAGTGAGTCTCCTAGCGAAGAGACCCAGTACTTC. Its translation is CAISESPSEETQYF.

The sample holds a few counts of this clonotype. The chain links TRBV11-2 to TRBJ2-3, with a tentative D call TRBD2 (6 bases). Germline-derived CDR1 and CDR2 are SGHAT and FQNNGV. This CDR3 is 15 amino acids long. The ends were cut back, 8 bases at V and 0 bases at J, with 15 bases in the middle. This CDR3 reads CASSTRGTSTDTQYF. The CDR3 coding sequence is TGTGCCAGCTCCACCCGAGGGACTAGCACAGATACGCAGTATTTT. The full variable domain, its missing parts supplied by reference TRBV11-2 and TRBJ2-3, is EAGVAQSPRYKIIEKRQSVAFWCNPISGHATLYWYQQILGQGPKLLIQFQNNGVVDDSQLPKDRFSAERLKGVDSTLKIQPAKLEDSAVYLCASSTRGTSTDTQYFGPGTRLTVL.

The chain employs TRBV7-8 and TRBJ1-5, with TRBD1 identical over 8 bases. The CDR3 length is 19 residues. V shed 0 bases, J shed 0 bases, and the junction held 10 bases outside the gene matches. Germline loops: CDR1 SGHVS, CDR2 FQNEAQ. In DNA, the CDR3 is TGTGCCAGCAGCTTAGCTTTAGGACAGGGCTTAGATAGCAATCAGCCCCAGCATTTT. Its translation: CASSLALGQGLDSNQPQHF.

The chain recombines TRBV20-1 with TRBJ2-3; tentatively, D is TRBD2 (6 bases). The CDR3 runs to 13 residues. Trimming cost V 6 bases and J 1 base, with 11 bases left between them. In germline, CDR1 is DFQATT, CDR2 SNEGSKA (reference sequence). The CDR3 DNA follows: TGCAGTGCGGGGGACTTAGGCACAGATACGCAGTATTTT. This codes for CSAGDLGTDTQYF.

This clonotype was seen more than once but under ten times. In nucleotides, the CDR3 is TGTGCCATCACCGGGAGCCGGTACAATGAGCAGTTCTTC. Amino acid sequence: CAITGSRYNEQFF. The chain uses TRBV10-3 and TRBJ2-1; TRBD2 might be the D (6 bases). CDR3 length: 13 residues. V was clipped by 7 bases and J by 4 bases, with 11 bases between them. Germline values: CDR1 ENHRY, CDR2 SYGVKD.

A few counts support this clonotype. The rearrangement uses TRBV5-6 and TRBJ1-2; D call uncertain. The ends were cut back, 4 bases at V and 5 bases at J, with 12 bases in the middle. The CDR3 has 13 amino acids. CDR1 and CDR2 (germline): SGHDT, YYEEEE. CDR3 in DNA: TGTGCCAGCAGCCAAACAGAACTTTATGGCTACACCTTC. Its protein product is CASSQTELYGYTF.

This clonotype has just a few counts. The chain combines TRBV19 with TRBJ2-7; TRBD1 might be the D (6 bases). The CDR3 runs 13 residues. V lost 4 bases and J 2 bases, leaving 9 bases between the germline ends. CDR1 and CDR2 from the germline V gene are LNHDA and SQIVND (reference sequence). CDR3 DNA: TGTGCCAGTAGTACGGGACAACCCTACGAGCAGTACTTC. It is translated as CASSTGQPYEQYF.

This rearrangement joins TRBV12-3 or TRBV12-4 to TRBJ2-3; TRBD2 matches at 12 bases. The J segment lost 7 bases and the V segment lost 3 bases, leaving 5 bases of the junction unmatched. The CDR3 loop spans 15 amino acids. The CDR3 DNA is TGTGCCAGCAGTTTGAGACTAGCGGGAGTATATACGCAGTATTTT. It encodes CASSLRLAGVYTQYF.

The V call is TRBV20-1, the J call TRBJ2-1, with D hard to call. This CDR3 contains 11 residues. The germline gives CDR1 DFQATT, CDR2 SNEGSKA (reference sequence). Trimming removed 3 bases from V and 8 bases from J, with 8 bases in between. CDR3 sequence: CSARVVHEQFF. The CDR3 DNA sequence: TGCAGTGCTAGGGTCGTACATGAGCAGTTCTTC.

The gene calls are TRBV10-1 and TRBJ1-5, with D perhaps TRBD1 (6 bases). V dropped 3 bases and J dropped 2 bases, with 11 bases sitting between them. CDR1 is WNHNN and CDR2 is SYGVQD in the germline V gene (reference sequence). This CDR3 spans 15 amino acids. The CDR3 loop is CASSDGGPGNQPQHF. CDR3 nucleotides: TGCGCCAGCAGTGACGGGGGGCCGGGCAATCAGCCCCAGCATTTT.

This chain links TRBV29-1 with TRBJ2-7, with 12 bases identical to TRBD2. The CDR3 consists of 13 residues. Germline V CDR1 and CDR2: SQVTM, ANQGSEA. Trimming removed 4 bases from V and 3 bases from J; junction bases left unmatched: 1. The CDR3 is CSVGTSGNYEQYF. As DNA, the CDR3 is TGCAGCGTTGGGACTAGCGGGAACTACGAGCAGTACTTC.

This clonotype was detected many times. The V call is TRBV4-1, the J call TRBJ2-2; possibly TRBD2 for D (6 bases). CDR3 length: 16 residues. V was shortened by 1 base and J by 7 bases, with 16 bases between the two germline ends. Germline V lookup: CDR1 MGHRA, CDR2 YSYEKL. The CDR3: CASSQVGGGAVGELFF. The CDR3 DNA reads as TGCGCCAGCAGCCAAGTAGGCGGAGGGGCAGTCGGGGAGCTGTTTTTT.

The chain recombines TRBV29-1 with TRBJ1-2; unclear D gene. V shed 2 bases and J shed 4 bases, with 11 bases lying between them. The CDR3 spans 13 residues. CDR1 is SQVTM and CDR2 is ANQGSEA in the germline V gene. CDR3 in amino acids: CSVEPQQTYGYTF. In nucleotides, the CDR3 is TGCAGCGTTGAACCCCAGCAGACCTATGGCTACACCTTC.